One sample yielded the 20 T cell receptor beta chains listed below, sequenced in a study of blood T cell repertoires in COVID-19 (dated by TCRdb to the early 2020s). Libraries were built with the immunoSEQ multiplex PCR assay. The source is immuneACCESS, and TCRdb retained only in-frame sequences with V and J called. Part of the clones is not carried over; for the studies checked, unresolved V genes explain less than half of this, and the remainder is unexplained. This sample is represented by about 140,000 clones; roughly nine tenths of them were singletons. The top ten constitute approximately 3% of the sample. Material: peripheral blood. These receptors were collected from a woman aged 55-75 years with active COVID-19.

Remarks on this clone: Other DNA sequences within the sample encode an identical CDR3. V usage is TRBV7-2 and J usage is TRBJ1-2, with 10 bases fitting TRBD1. The CDR3 is made up of 15 amino acids. With V trimmed by 7 bases and J by 8 bases, 13 bases remained unmatched. Germline V gives CDR1 SGHTA, CDR2 FQGNSA. The CDR3, as DNA: TGTGCCAGCAACCTTGGGTCGACAGGGGGCTTCGGCTACACCTTC. It is translated as CASNLGSTGGFGYTF.

J is TRBJ1-3 and V is TRBV11-2; a weak D match, TRBD1 (5 bases). V lost 5 bases and J 0 bases, leaving 14 bases between the germline ends. The CDR3 consists of 16 residues. Germline lookup yields CDR1 SGHAT and CDR2 FQNNGV. The chain's CDR3 is CASSQFQGTSGNTIYF. The DNA for the CDR3 is TGTGCCAGCAGCCAATTCCAGGGCACCTCTGGAAACACCATATATTTT.

This CDR3 reads CASSLLAGGHNEQFF. The CDR3 coding sequence is TGTGCCAGCAGCTTACTAGCGGGAGGCCACAATGAGCAGTTCTTC. The chain uses TRBV11-2 and TRBJ2-1; 11 bases are a match to TRBD2. Germline CDR1 reads SGHAT; CDR2 reads FQNNGV. The CDR3 contains 15 residues. J lost 5 bases, V lost 2 bases, and 2 bases had no gene match. The whole variable domain, remainder taken from reference TRBV11-2 and TRBJ2-1, is EAGVAQSPRYKIIEKRQSVAFWCNPISGHATLYWYQQILGQGPKLLIQFQNNGVVDDSQLPKDRFSAERLKGVDSTLKIQPAKLEDSAVYLCASSLLAGGHNEQFFGPGTRLTVL.

CDR3 sequence reads: CASSVEPPHAVPDNEQFF. As DNA, the CDR3 is TGTGCCAGCAGCGTAGAACCCCCTCACGCGGTTCCAGACAATGAGCAGTTCTTC. The chain has TRBV9 and TRBJ2-1; D not certain. Trimming took off 0 bases at V and 5 bases at J, with 21 bases between the two ends. This CDR3 comprises 18 residues. Germline lookup yields CDR1 SGDLS and CDR2 YYNGEE.

The V call is TRBV11-2, the J call TRBJ2-3; 14 bases fit TRBD2. The CDR3 extends over 19 amino acids. Germline CDR1 SGHAT, CDR2 FQNNGV. The trim removed 5 bases at V and 2 bases at J, leaving 12 bases unmatched. The CDR3 DNA is TGTGCCAGCAGCCGGTTGGGACTAGCGGGAGTTCGGGCCACAGATACGCAGTATTTT. Its translation is CASSRLGLAGVRATDTQYF. Complete variable domain (other parts from reference TRBV11-2 and TRBJ2-3): EAGVAQSPRYKIIEKRQSVAFWCNPISGHATLYWYQQILGQGPKLLIQFQNNGVVDDSQLPKDRFSAERLKGVDSTLKIQPAKLEDSAVYLCASSRLGLAGVRATDTQYFGPGTRLTVL.

The rearrangement joins TRBV11-3 to TRBJ2-1; 8 bases map to TRBD1. Germline-derived CDR1 and CDR2 are SGHNT and YENEEA. J lost 8 bases, V lost 5 bases, and 8 bases had no gene match. The CDR3 totals 14 residues. In DNA form, the CDR3 reads TGTGCCAGCAGCCGCTCGTACAGGGGGGATGAGCAGTTCTTC. This codes for CASSRSYRGDEQFF.

V usage is TRBV28 and J usage is TRBJ2-7; D unclear. The CDR3 is made up of 11 amino acids. Trimming pared 5 bases from V and 3 bases from J, leaving 5 bases between. CDR1 and CDR2 from the germline V gene are MDHEN and SYDVKM. The CDR3 is CASSTGYEQYF. The CDR3 DNA reads as TGTGCCAGCAGTACGGGCTACGAGCAGTACTTC.

The chain carries TRBV5-1 and TRBJ2-1; TRBD2 aligns across 8 bases. This CDR3 comprises 15 residues. The V and J ends lost 3 bases and 3 bases, in that order; junction bases with no gene match: 5. The germline CDR1 and CDR2 sequences are SGHRS and YFSETQ. The DNA of the CDR3 is TGCGCCAGCAGCTCCATAGCGGGACACTACAATGAGCAGTTCTTC. It yields the protein CASSSIAGHYNEQFF.

The count of this clone is one. V is TRBV27 and J is TRBJ2-7, with no clear D. The CDR3 is made up of 14 amino acids. Deletions cut 3 bases from V and 2 bases from J, with 11 bases between. The germline V gene encodes CDR1 MNHEY and CDR2 SMNVEV (reference sequence). As DNA, the CDR3 is TGTGCCAGCAGTTTCACCAGGTCCGCCTACGAGCAGTACTTC. Translated: CASSFTRSAYEQYF.

V usage is TRBV6-5 and J usage is TRBJ1-2; D is perhaps TRBD1 (6 bases). Germline V gene sequence: CDR1 MNHEY, CDR2 SVGAGI. There are 14 residues in the CDR3. V gave up 0 bases and J gave up 7 bases, with 12 bases separating them. For the CDR3, the DNA is TGTGCCAGCAGTTACTCGCCAGGGGCGGGTGGCTACACCTTC. Amino acids: CASSYSPGAGGYTF.

V is TRBV27 and J is TRBJ2-6, with TRBD1 identical over 8 bases. The CDR3 is 18 residues long. Germline CDR1 is MNHEY and CDR2 is SMNVEV (reference sequence). V lost 1 base to trimming and J lost 4 bases; unmatched junction nucleotides: 9. The CDR3 nucleotides are TGTGCCAGCAGTTTATACCCAGGGGGCGCGGGCGGGGCCAACGTCCTGACTTTC. This codes for CASSLYPGGAGGANVLTF.

The chain uses TRBV30 and TRBJ2-3, with D uncertain. CDR3 length equals 11 residues. The germline gives CDR1 GTSNPN, CDR2 SVGIG (reference sequence). The V end lost 2 bases, the J end lost 8 bases, and 8 bases lay between the germline ends. CDR3 DNA sequence: TGTGCCTGGAGTAATTCAATTACGCAGTATTTT. It yields the protein CAWSNSITQYF. Supplemented by reference TRBV30 and TRBJ2-3, the full variable domain reads SQTIHQWPATLVQPVGSPLSLECTVEGTSNPNLYWYRQAAGRGLQLLFYSVGIGQISSEVPQNLSASRPQDRQFILSSKKLLLSDSGFYLCAWSNSITQYFGPGTRLTVL.

This sequence joins TRBV24-1 and TRBJ2-7, with D perhaps matching TRBD2 (7 bases). V gave up 5 bases and J gave up 2 bases, with 21 bases separating them. The CDR3 is made up of 17 amino acids. CDR1 KGHDR and CDR2 SFDVKD come from the germline V gene. CDR3 in DNA: TGTGCCACCAGTGCTCCCCAAGGGGGGGACTCTACCTACGAGCAGTACTTC. Protein: CATSAPQGGDSTYEQYF.

This clone was seen just once. This rearrangement joins TRBV5-4 to TRBJ1-5; 8 nucleotides match TRBD1. V dropped 0 bases and J dropped 9; count of bases not matched to a gene: 8. Germline V gives CDR1 SGHNT, CDR2 YYREEE (reference sequence). CDR3 length equals 15 residues. Written as DNA, the CDR3 is TGTGCCAGCAGCTTGGACGGGGACAGGTCACGGCCCCAGCATTTT. This encodes CASSLDGDRSRPQHF.

The genes are TRBV7-2 and TRBJ1-1; D is unclear. Germline CDR1 and CDR2: SGHTA and FQGNSA. This CDR3 region has 14 residues. The V end lost 2 bases, the J end lost 5 bases, and 12 bases lay between the germline ends. CDR3 in amino acids: CASSLLLGRTEAFF. CDR3 bases: TGTGCCAGCAGCTTATTATTGGGGAGAACTGAAGCTTTCTTT.

The chain's CDR3 is CASSGTASNYGYTF. The CDR3 bases are TGTGCCAGCTCGGGGACAGCTTCTAACTATGGCTACACCTTC. This chain connects TRBV27 to TRBJ1-2; 7 bases fit TRBD1. V was clipped by 8 bases and J by 0 bases; unmatched bases: 6. CDR1 is MNHEY and CDR2 is SMNVEV in the germline V gene (reference sequence). This CDR3 is 14 amino acids long.

This chain uses TRBV7-2 with TRBJ1-6, with TRBD1 identical over 7 bases. The ends lost 5 bases at V and 10 bases at J; junction bases unmatched: 8. The CDR3 is made up of 14 amino acids. Germline values: CDR1 SGHTA, CDR2 FQGNSA. CDR3 nucleotides: TGTGCCAGCAGCGACGGGACAGTCGCATCACCCCTCCACTTT. As protein: CASSDGTVASPLHF.

The chain has TRBV18 and TRBJ2-3; TRBD2 matches at 13 bases. The junction had 7 bases not matched to a gene; V was cut back by 6 bases and J by 4 bases. The V gene's germline CDR1 is KGHSH and CDR2 LQKENI. The CDR3 loop spans 16 amino acids. DNA of the CDR3: TGTGCCAGCTCTCAAAGGACTAGCGGGAGTGCAGATACGCAGTATTTT. This encodes CASSQRTSGSADTQYF.

The V gene is TRBV7-2, the J gene TRBJ1-2; D might be TRBD1 (5 bases). The CDR3 has 15 amino acids. Germline V gene sequence: CDR1 SGHTA, CDR2 FQGNSA. Trimming pared 1 base from V and 5 bases from J, leaving 14 bases between. Written as DNA, the CDR3 is TGTGCCAGCAGCTTAGAGCAGGGCCTAAAGTATGGCTACACCTTC. Its protein product is CASSLEQGLKYGYTF.

The rearrangement links TRBV4-1 to TRBJ2-2, with D uncertain. CDR1 MGHRA and CDR2 YSYEKL come from the germline V gene. The CDR3 covers 15 residues. V gave up 0 bases and J gave up 6 bases, with 11 bases separating them. The CDR3 here is CASSQETETAGELFF. The CDR3 nucleotides read TGCGCCAGCAGCCAAGAGACGGAGACGGCCGGGGAGCTGTTTTTT.